This TCR beta chain comes out of a study of T-cell reconstitution after alpha-beta-depleted transplantation in children. V lost 4 bases, J lost 2 bases, and 18 bases lay in between. CDR3 length equals 16 residues. Per the germline V gene, CDR1 is LGHDT and CDR2 is YNNKEL (reference sequence). This sample's TCRbeta library carried unique molecular identifier barcodes. TCRdb redid the calling of the PCR reads with MiXCR, one entry per CDR3 protein. This sample has approximately 230,000 distinct CDR3 sequences, with under 30% found just once. Only a few counts were recorded for this clonotype. This sequence was found in a female patient aged 2 to 10 who had a stem cell transplant for congenital amegakaryocytic thrombocytopenia, so the T cells may come from the graft donor. This rearrangement joins TRBV3-1 to TRBJ2-7; a possible D gene is TRBD1 (6 bases). The input for sequencing was PBMCs, mostly from graft donor cells, taken 360 days after TCRalphabeta/CD19-depleted stem cell transplant. CDR3 region: CASSRSDSLNPYEQYF. The CDR3 bases are TGTGCCAGCAGCCGGTCGGACAGCCTCAACCCCTACGAGCAGTACTTC.